Sequencing of this TCR beta chain was carried out in a study of spatial heterogeneity in lung cancer. The ends lost 4 bases at V and 5 bases at J; junction bases unmatched: 10. Germline CDR1 reads SGHNT; CDR2 reads YYREEE (reference sequence). CDR3 length: 16 amino acids. Time point indicated: sample taken at primary tumor resection. The authors sequenced whole RNA from tumor, nontumor lung or frozen PBMC without sorting. From the 5' RACE reads, TCRdb called clonotypes with MiXCR, one entry per CDR3 protein. The data hold 45,000 or so distinct CDR3 sequences, with 10% to 15% observed a single time. A few counts support this clonotype.

This TCR came from a female donor with early-stage non-small cell lung cancer. This sequence joins TRBV5-4 and TRBJ2-3; 10 bases fit TRBD2. Sample: PBMCs, taken at surgery. CDR3 region: CASSRQRGGPGDTQYF. The DNA for the CDR3 is TGTGCCAGCAGCAGACAGCGGGGGGGCCCAGGAGATACGCAGTATTTT.